This T cell receptor beta chain was obtained from a study of cytomegalovirus exposure and HLA in healthy donors. At the level of the study: In an early release, HLA-typed donors contributed tens of millions of unique TCR sequences.

As for this clone: Its antigen remains unidentified.

Study conclusions and caveats: Rarity marked most TCR sequences, yet some public TCRs occurred in many donors. In an earlier analysis, about 87% or about 30%: the productive usage of most TCR beta V segments.

Trimming took 5 bases from V and 0 from J, leaving 11 bases between them. This CDR3 comprises 15 residues. Germline CDR1 and CDR2: SNHLY and FYNNEI. PCR amplification relied on 60 Vbeta primers (plus 13 Jbeta primers). Profiling relied on immunoSEQ multiplex PCR, and the TCRdb table lists in-frame clones only, not all of them. The sample lists roughly 200,000 clones, around 75% occurring once. The chain links TRBV2 to TRBJ1-3, with D perhaps matching TRBD1 (6 bases). The TCR was taken from a male donor in good health and CMV-seronegative. Sequenced input: PBMCs. This CDR3 reads CASSNRESSGNTIYF. CDR3 nucleotide sequence: TGTGCCAGCAGTAACAGGGAAAGCTCTGGAAACACCATATATTTT.